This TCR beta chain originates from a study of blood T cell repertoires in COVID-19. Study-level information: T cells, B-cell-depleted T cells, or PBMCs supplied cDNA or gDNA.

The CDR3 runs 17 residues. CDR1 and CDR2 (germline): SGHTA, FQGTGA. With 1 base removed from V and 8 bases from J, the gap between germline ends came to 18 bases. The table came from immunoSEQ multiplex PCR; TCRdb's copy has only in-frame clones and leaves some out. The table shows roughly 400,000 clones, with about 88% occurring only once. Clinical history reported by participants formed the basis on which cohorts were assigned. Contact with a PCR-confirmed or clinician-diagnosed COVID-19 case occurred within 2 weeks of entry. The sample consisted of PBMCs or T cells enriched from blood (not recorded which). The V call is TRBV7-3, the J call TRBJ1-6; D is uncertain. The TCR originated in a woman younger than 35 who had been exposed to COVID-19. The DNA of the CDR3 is TGTGCCAGCAGCTTAAGTGAGAAGCCTAACCCCTATTCACCCCTCCACTTT. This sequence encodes CASSLSEKPNPYSPLHF.